This is a list of T cell receptor beta chains from one sample in a study of blood T cell repertoires in COVID-19. Clones were read by immunoSEQ multiplex PCR, and TCRdb kept only the in-frame ones, dropping some. The sample lists more than 250,000 clones; more than 80% were seen once. Sample: peripheral blood. All receptors derive from a man aged 18 to 35 who had recovered from COVID-19. Both conserved end residues are trimmed from each CDR3. Clone sizes are given selectively: once, few, many, or a class where the clone is expanded.

J gene,clone size,V gene,CDR3 protein
TRBJ1-2,NA,TRBV6-5,ASRRQGADGYT
TRBJ2-7,few,TRBV29-1,SVEDSNYEQY
TRBJ2-7,NA,TRBV25-1,ASSSGQDYEQY
TRBJ2-3,once,TRBV5-1,ASSSGQSFGTDTQY
TRBJ1-1,few,TRBV19,ASSRAGGRTEAF
TRBJ2-7,NA,TRBV10-2,ASNSGTGVEQY
TRBJ1-1,NA,TRBV6-6,ASSYYRVNTEAF
TRBJ1-1,NA,TRBV19,ASRTGGIGANTEAF
TRBJ2-1,NA,TRBV6-5,ASIQGSVDEQF
TRBJ1-2,NA,TRBV19,ASSTPGTNYGYT
TRBJ1-2,NA,TRBV9,ASSENRGKRDGYT
TRBJ2-3,NA,TRBV10-1,ASSDSAGDTDTQY
TRBJ1-6,NA,TRBV2,ASSEPARDRGH
TRBJ2-1,NA,TRBV5-1,ASSLGGGGPYNEQF
TRBJ2-2,NA,TRBV5-5,ASSYIQGTGELF
TRBJ1-2,few,TRBV12-3/TRBV12-4,ASSLLVTDGYT